Presented here are 21 T cell receptor beta chains from one specimen sequenced in a study of metastatic and nonmetastatic thyroid tumors. Thyroid surgery took place with no prior treatment in any patient. With MiXCR, TCRdb reprocessed the PCR reads. The sample lists about 89,000 clones; approximately 12% were seen once. The source material was tumor tissue. These receptors were collected from a female donor with papillary thyroid cancer or a benign thyroid nodule (not recorded which). Some clones in this sample may be carry-over from other donors' samples.

Ten or more counts support this clone. This sequence joins TRBV2 and TRBJ1-2; TRBD1 aligns across 7 bases. V dropped 6 bases and J dropped 5; count of bases not matched to a gene: 3. The germline V gene has CDR1 SNHLY and CDR2 FYNNEI. There are 12 residues in the CDR3. CDR3 region: CASRHRGYGYTF. As DNA, the CDR3 is TGTGCCAGCAGGCACAGGGGTTATGGCTACACCTTC.

This clone was picked up many times. This chain joins TRBV24-1 and TRBJ1-5, with D perhaps TRBD1 (5 bases). V lost 8 bases, J lost 6 bases, and 10 bases lay in between. From germline, CDR1 is KGHDR and CDR2 SFDVKD. The CDR3 has 12 amino acids. The CDR3 DNA follows: TGTGCCACCAAAGGGGAGGGTCAGCCCCAGCATTTT. Its translation: CATKGEGQPQHF.

This clone occurred many times. The V gene is TRBV5-1, the J gene TRBJ2-2; the D is unclear. V dropped 2 bases and J dropped 4 bases, with 18 bases sitting between them. Germline CDR1 SGHRS, CDR2 YFSETQ. The CDR3 covers 17 residues. The CDR3 DNA follows: TGCGCCAGCAGCTTTTTGACCATCTTGGGCGGCACCGGGGAGCTGTTTTTT. Protein: CASSFLTILGGTGELFF.

V and J are TRBV11-2 and TRBJ1-6, with a possible D match to TRBD1 (5 bases). V was cut by 6 bases and J by 3 bases, with 12 bases left in between. This CDR3 is 15 amino acids long. CDR1 SGHAT and CDR2 FQNNGV come from the germline V gene. CDR3 residues: CASSSAGLYNSPLHF. The CDR3, as DNA: TGTGCCAGCAGTTCGGCGGGGCTCTATAATTCACCCCTCCACTTT. The whole variable domain, filled in from reference TRBV11-2 and TRBJ1-6, reads EAGVAQSPRYKIIEKRQSVAFWCNPISGHATLYWYQQILGQGPKLLIQFQNNGVVDDSQLPKDRFSAERLKGVDSTLKIQPAKLEDSAVYLCASSSAGLYNSPLHFGNGTRLTVT.

This clone occurred many times. Additional DNA sequences in this sample encode the identical CDR3. This sequence joins TRBV15 and TRBJ2-1, with a weak D call TRBD2 (6 bases). Germline CDR1 reads LNHNV; CDR2 reads YYDKDF (reference sequence). The CDR3 has 13 amino acids. V lost 8 bases and J 8 bases, leaving 16 bases between the germline ends. This chain's CDR3 is CATAVRRADEQFF. The CDR3 DNA reads as TGTGCCACCGCTGTACGGAGGGCCGATGAGCAGTTCTTC.

As concerns this clone: This may stem from a read error, because a much larger clone lies one nucleotide away. The same CDR3 also results from other DNA sequences found in this sample. V is TRBV5-1 and J is TRBJ2-5; a possible D gene is TRBD1 (6 bases). This CDR3 comprises 12 residues. V shed 7 bases and J shed 5 bases, with 12 bases lying between them. Germline V lookup: CDR1 SGHRS, CDR2 YFSETQ. CDR3 sequence reads: CASQQGSETQYF. Written as DNA, the CDR3 is TGCGCCAGCCAGCAGGGGTCCGAGACCCAGTACTTC.

This clone occurred once. This sequence may be a read error, since a much larger clone differs from it by one base. This sample includes further DNA sequences coding for the same CDR3. The chain joins TRBV18 to TRBJ1-2, with 7 nucleotides matching TRBD1. CDR1 KGHSH and CDR2 LQKENI come from the germline V gene. This CDR3 is 18 amino acids long. Written as DNA, the CDR3 is TGTGCCAGTTCACCTTGGAGGGGGCCCTCAGACAGGACCGATGGCTACACCTTC. Encoded protein: CASSPWRGPSDRTDGYTF.

This clone was observed at least ten times. V is TRBV28 and J is TRBJ2-5; tentative D call: TRBD2 (6 bases). Germline lookup yields CDR1 MDHEN and CDR2 SYDVKM. The CDR3 is made up of 16 amino acids. The V gene lost 3 bases and the J gene lost 5 bases, with 19 bases spanning the gap. The CDR3 spells CASSFAGRTSGETQYF. CDR3 nucleotide sequence: TGTGCCAGCAGTTTCGCGGGACGGACTTCGGGGGAGACCCAGTACTTC.

This clone has a count of ten or more. This chain connects TRBV3-1 to TRBJ2-3, with a possible D match to TRBD2 (6 bases). Trimming took off 1 base at V and 0 bases at J, with 8 bases between the two ends. CDR3 length equals 15 residues. From germline, CDR1 is LGHDT and CDR2 YNNKEL (reference sequence). CDR3 bases: TGTGCCAGCAGCCAAGTAGCGGCTAGCACAGATACGCAGTATTTT. Residues: CASSQVAASTDTQYF.

This clone was detected only a few times. A much larger clone lies a single base off, so this may be a read error. This chain joins TRBV12-3 or TRBV12-4 and TRBJ1-5; D not resolved. V was shortened by 3 bases and J by 6 bases, with 6 bases between the two germline ends. CDR3 length: 12 residues. The CDR3 loop reads CASSFLPQPQHF. CDR3 nucleotides: TGTGCCAGCAGTTTCCTCCCTCAGCCCCAGCATTTT.

In nucleotides, the CDR3 is TGTGCCACCAGTGATTTGGGACTAGACCAAGAGACCCAGTACTTC. This sequence encodes CATSDLGLDQETQYF. The V and J genes are TRBV24-1 and TRBJ2-5, with 7 bases aligning to TRBD2. The ends lost 0 bases at V and 0 bases at J; junction bases unmatched: 0. The CDR3 loop spans 15 amino acids. Germline CDR1 and CDR2: KGHDR and SFDVKD.

The chain carries TRBV9 and TRBJ2-4, with D possibly matching TRBD2 (7 bases). The CDR3 has 14 amino acids. The V gene lost 6 bases and the J gene lost 7 bases, with 17 bases spanning the gap. Germline V gene data show CDR1 as SGDLS and CDR2 as YYNGEE. The CDR3 here is CASNPGGPLNIQYF. Written as DNA, the CDR3 is TGTGCCAGCAACCCGGGGGGCCCATTGAACATTCAGTACTTC.

This clone has a handful of counts. This chain connects TRBV6-2 or TRBV6-3 to TRBJ2-5, with D possibly matching TRBD1 (5 bases). From germline, CDR1 is MNHEY and CDR2 SVGEGT. The V end lost 7 bases, the J end lost 1 base, and 10 bases lay between the germline ends. This CDR3 contains 13 residues. CDR3 in amino acids: CASTRTRQETQYF. Written as DNA, the CDR3 is TGTGCCAGCACGAGGACACGCCAAGAGACCCAGTACTTC.

This clone was seen ten or more times. J is TRBJ2-7 and V is TRBV6-1; D is unclear. V lost 4 bases and J 0 bases, leaving 10 bases between the germline ends. The CDR3 runs 14 residues. Germline V lookup: CDR1 MNHNS, CDR2 SASEGT. The DNA of the CDR3 is TGTGCCAGCAGTGTAGACCGAAACTCCTACGAGCAGTACTTC. Its protein is CASSVDRNSYEQYF.

This clone has a count of ten or more. The chain combines TRBV6-5 with TRBJ1-3; D might be TRBD1 (6 bases). The CDR3 sequence is 21 residues long. Germline-derived CDR1 and CDR2 are MNHEY and SVGAGI. Trimming removed 2 bases from V and 0 bases from J, with 26 bases in between. CDR3 sequence reads: CASSYGGGGRDTLNSGNTIYF. CDR3 bases: TGTGCCAGCAGTTACGGTGGTGGTGGTCGGGACACACTCAACTCTGGAAACACCATATATTTT.

This clone has at least ten counts. Its ends do not fully match the called genes, so a read error is possible. This chain uses TRBV11-1 with TRBJ2-1; TRBD2 might be the D (5 bases). The CDR3 loop spans 15 amino acids. Germline V gives CDR1 SGHAT, CDR2 FQDESV (reference sequence). The CDR3 nucleotides are TGTGCCAGCAGCCCCCCCGCGGGCCTAGTAAGTGAGCAGTCCTTC. Translated: CASSPPAGLVSEQSF.

This clone was seen a few times. Being one base from a much bigger clone, this may be a read error. This CDR3 is also generated by other DNA sequences in the sample. The chain carries TRBV24-1 and TRBJ2-3, with 8 positions matching TRBD2. CDR1 KGHDR and CDR2 SFDVKD come from the germline V gene. Losses at the gene ends were 1 base for V and 3 bases for J; bases not matched to a gene: 5. The CDR3 runs 16 residues. The CDR3 loop reads CATSDFTSGSTDTQYF. CDR3 in DNA: TGTGCCACCAGTGATTTTACTAGCGGAAGTACAGATACGCAGTATTTT.

Comments on this clone: This could be a read error, since a much larger clone is one nucleotide away. This specimen includes other DNA sequences encoding the same CDR3. This sequence joins TRBV6-1 and TRBJ2-3, with D possibly matching TRBD1 (6 bases). Germline CDR1 MNHNS, CDR2 SASEGT. V gave up 4 bases and J gave up 2 bases, with 13 bases separating them. This CDR3 is 15 amino acids long. CDR3 coding DNA: TGTGCCAGCAGTGCCCGTGGACAGTTCACAGATACGCAGTATTTT. Translation gives CASSARGQFTDTQYF.

In this sample, this clone turned up many times. J is TRBJ2-5 and V is TRBV7-3; possibly TRBD1 or TRBD2 for D (5 bases each). CDR1 SGHTA and CDR2 FQGTGA come from the germline V gene. This CDR3 spans 13 amino acids. V was trimmed by 5 bases and J by 5 bases, leaving 12 bases between them. The CDR3, as DNA: TGTGCCAGCAGCCGGGGCCTGGGGGAGACCCAGTACTTC. As protein: CASSRGLGETQYF.

This clone was observed many times. The chain couples TRBV6-4 to TRBJ2-3; possible D gene TRBD1, 6 bases. Trimming took off 2 bases at V and 0 bases at J, with 12 bases between the two ends. Germline CDR1 is MRHNA and CDR2 is SNTAGT. This CDR3 comprises 16 residues. CDR3 residues: CASSDLRTASTDTQYF. CDR3 bases: TGTGCCAGCAGTGACCTTCGGACAGCAAGCACAGATACGCAGTATTTT.

The V call is TRBV4-1, the J call TRBJ2-5, with 10 positions matching TRBD2. CDR3 size: 16 residues. Germline values: CDR1 MGHRA, CDR2 YSYEKL. The trim removed 1 base at V and 4 bases at J, leaving 6 bases unmatched. The DNA for the CDR3 is TGCGCCAGCAGCCAAGCTATAGCGGGAGGAGCAGAGACCCAGTACTTC. Protein product: CASSQAIAGGAETQYF.